This T cell receptor (beta chain) was sequenced during a study of patients and donors after allogeneic stem cell transplantation. TCRdb analysed the RT-PCR reads with MiXCR anew, one entry per CDR3 protein. The table includes hundreds of thousands of distinct CDR3 sequences, 16% detected once. This clonotype has a handful of counts. This sequence was found in a human donor who was either an allogeneic HSCT recipient or a stem cell or donor lymphocyte infusion donor (not recorded which). It is not recorded whose cells these are; they may come from a transplant donor. Material for sequencing was blood, either unsorted or a sorted T cell fraction (not recorded which).

The CDR3, as DNA: TGCAGCGTTGAAGGATGGAAGGCCGGGGAGCTGTTTTTT. It specifies CSVEGWKAGELFF. The chain carries TRBV29-1 and TRBJ2-2; no clear D gene. Germline V gives CDR1 SQVTM, CDR2 ANQGSEA. Trimming pared 1 base from V and 6 bases from J, leaving 9 bases between. The CDR3 runs 13 residues.